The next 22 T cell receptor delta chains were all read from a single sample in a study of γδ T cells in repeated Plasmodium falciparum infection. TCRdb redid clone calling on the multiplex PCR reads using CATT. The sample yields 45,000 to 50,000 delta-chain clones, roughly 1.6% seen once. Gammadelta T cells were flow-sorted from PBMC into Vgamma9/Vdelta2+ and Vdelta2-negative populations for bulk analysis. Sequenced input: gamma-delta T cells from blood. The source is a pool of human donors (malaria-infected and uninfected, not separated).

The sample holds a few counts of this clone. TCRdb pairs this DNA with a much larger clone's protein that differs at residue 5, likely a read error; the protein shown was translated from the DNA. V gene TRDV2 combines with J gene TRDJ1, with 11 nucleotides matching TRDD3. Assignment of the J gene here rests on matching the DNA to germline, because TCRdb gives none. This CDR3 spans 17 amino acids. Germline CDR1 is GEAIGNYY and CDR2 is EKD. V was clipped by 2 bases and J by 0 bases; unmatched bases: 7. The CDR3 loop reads CACDRLGDKTNTDKLIF. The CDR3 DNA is TGTGCCTGTGACAGACTGGGGGATAAAACTAACACCGATAAACTCATCTTT.

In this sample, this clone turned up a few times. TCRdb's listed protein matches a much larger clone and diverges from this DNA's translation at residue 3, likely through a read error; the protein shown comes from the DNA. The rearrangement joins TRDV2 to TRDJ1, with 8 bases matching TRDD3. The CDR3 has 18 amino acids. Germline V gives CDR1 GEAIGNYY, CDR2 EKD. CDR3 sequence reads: CARDTLAGGTSYTDKLIF. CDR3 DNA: TGTGCCCGTGACACTCTGGCTGGGGGAACGTCGTACACCGATAAACTCATCTTT.

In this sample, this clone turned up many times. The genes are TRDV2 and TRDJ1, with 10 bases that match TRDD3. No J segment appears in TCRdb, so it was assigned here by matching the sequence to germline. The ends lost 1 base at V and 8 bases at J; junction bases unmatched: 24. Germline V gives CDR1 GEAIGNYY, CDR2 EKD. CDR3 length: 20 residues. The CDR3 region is CACDTGTLLGDGPFWPKLIF. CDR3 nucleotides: TGTGCCTGTGACACGGGCACTCTACTGGGGGATGGTCCGTTTTGGCCCAAACTCATCTTT.

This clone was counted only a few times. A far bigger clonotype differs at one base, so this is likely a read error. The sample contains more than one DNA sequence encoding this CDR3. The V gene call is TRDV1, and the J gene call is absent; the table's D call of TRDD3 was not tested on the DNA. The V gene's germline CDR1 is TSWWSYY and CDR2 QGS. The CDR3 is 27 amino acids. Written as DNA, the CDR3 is TGTGCTCTTGGGGAAGCCCGGGGAGCCGGGGGCTTTCCTACTTCCATCCTCCTTACTCAGTACACCGATAAGCTCATCTTT. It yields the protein CALGEARGAGGFPTSILLTQYTDKLIF.

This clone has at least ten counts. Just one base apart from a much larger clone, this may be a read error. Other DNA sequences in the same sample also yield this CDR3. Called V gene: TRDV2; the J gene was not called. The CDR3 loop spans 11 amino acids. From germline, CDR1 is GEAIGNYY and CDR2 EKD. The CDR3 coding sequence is TGTGCCTGTGACACTGGGTCTAAGCTCATCTTT. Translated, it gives CACDTGSKLIF.

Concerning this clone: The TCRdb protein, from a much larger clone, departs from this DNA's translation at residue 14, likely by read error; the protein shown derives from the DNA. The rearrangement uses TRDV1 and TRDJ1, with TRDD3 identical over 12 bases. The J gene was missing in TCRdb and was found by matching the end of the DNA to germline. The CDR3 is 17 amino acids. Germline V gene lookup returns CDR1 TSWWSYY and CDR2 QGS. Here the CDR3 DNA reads TGTGCTCTTGGAATTATCTGGGGGATACGTTACACCGATAGACTCATCTTT. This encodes CALGIIWGIRYTDRLIF.

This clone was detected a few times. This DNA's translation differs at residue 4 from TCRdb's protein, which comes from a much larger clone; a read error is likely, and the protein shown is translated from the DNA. The CDR3 DNA is TGTGCCCAAGGGAGCTGGGGGGACGATAAACTCATCTTT. It codes for CAQGSWGDDKLIF. This chain connects TRDV3 to TRDJ1; 7 nucleotides agree with TRDD3. TCRdb carries no J gene annotation; the J gene was assigned here by matching the DNA with germline. The CDR3 spans 13 residues. Unmatched junction bases numbered 10, after V lost 5 bases and J lost 4 bases. Germline CDR1 is TVYSNPD and CDR2 is GDNSRS (reference sequence). Using reference TRDV3 and TRDJ1 for the parts outside the CDR3, the full variable domain is CDKVTQSSPDQTVASGSEVVLLCTYDTVYSNPDLFWYRIRPDYSFQFVFYGDNSRSEGADFTQGRFSVKHILTQKAFHLVISPVRTEDSATYYCAQGSWGDDKLIFGKGTRVTVEP.

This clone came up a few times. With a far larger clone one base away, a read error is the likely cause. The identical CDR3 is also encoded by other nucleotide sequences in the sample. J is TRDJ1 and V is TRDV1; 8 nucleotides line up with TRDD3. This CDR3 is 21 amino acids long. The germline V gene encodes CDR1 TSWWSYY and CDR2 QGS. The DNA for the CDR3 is TGTGCTCTTGGGGAAGGATCTAGATTTCCCTATTTACTGGGGGCCATTGATAAGCTCATCTTT. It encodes CALGEGSRFPYLLGAIDKLIF.

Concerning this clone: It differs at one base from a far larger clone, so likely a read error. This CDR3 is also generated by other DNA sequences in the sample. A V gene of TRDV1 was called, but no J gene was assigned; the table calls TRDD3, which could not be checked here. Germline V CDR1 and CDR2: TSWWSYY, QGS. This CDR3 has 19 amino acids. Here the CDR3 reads CALGELEPGGYAYTDKLIF. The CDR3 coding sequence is TGTGCTCTTGGGGAACTCGAGCCTGGGGGATATGCGTACACCGATAAGCTCATCTTT.

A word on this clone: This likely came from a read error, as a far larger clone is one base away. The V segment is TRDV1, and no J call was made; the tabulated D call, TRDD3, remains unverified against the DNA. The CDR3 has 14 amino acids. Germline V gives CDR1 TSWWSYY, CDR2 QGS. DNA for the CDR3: TGTGCTCTTGGGGATCTCTACTTCCGCCTAAAGCTCATCTTT. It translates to CALGDLYFRLKLIF.

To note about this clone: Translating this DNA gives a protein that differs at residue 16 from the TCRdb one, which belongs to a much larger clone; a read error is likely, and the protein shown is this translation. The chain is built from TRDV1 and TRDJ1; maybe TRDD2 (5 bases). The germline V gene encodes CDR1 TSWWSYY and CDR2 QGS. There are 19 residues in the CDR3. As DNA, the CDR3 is TGTGCTCTTGGGGAACTCCACCTACACCGGGGCCCGACCACCGATAGACTCATCTTT. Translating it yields CALGELHLHRGPTTDRLIF.

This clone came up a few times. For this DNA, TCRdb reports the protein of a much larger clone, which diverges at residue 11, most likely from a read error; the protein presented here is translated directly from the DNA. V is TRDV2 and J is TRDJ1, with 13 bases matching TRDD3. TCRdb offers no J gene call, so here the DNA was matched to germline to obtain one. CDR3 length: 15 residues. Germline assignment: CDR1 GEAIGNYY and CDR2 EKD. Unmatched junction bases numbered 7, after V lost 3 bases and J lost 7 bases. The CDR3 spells CACDQTGGYGGKLIF. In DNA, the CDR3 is TGTGCCTGTGACCAAACTGGGGGATACGGCGGTAAACTCATCTTT.

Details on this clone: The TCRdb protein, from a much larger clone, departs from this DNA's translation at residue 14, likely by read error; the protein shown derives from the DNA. CDR3 residues: CALGDVPGGLYTDRLIF. The CDR3 nucleotides are TGTGCTCTTGGGGACGTCCCTGGGGGTTTGTACACCGATAGACTCATCTTT. The gene calls are TRDV1 and TRDJ1, with 7 nucleotides matching TRDD3. As TCRdb names no J gene, one was assigned here on the basis of a DNA match to germline. Germline-derived CDR1 and CDR2 are TSWWSYY and QGS. The CDR3 covers 17 residues.

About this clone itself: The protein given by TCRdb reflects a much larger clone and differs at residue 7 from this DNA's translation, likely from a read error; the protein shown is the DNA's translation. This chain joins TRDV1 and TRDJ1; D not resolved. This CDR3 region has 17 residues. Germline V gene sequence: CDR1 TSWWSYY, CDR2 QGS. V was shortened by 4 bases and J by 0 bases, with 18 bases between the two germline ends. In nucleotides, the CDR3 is TGTGCTCTTGGGGGACCTTGCTTAGTGCCGTACACCGATAAACTCATCTTT. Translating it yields CALGGPCLVPYTDKLIF.

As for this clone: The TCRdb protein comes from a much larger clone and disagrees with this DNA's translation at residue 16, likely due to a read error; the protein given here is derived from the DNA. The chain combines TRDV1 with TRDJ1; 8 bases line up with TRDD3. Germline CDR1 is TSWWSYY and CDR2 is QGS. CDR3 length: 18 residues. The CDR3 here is CALGELKWGMSDTDKPIF. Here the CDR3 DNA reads TGTGCTCTTGGGGAACTAAAATGGGGGATGTCCGACACCGATAAACCCATCTTT.

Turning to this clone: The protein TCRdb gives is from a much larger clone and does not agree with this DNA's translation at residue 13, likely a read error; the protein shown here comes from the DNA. The CDR3 loop reads CALGEPRFLSDKPIF. The CDR3 bases are TGTGCTCTTGGGGAGCCGCGCTTCCTAAGCGATAAACCCATCTTT. No J gene was called, and the V gene is TRDV1; the table calls TRDD3, which could not be checked here. The CDR3 extends over 15 amino acids. The germline V gene encodes CDR1 TSWWSYY and CDR2 QGS.

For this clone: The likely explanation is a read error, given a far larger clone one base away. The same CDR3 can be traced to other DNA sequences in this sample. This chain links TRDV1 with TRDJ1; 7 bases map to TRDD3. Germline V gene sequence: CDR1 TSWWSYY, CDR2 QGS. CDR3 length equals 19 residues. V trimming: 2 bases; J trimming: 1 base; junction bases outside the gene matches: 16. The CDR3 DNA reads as TGTGCTCTTGGGGAAAGGATCACTAGGGGGATTCCGCCCACCGATAAACTCATCTTT. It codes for CALGERITRGIPPTDKLIF.

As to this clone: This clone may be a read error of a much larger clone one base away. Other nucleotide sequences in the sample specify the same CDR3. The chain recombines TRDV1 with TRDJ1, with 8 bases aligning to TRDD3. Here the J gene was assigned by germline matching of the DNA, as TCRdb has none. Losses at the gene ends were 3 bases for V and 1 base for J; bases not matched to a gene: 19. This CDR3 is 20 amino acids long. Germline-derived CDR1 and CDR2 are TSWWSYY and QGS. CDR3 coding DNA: TGTGCTCTTGGGGAGCCTAACAAGATCAACTGGGGATACCTCACCGATAAACTCATCTTT. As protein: CALGEPNKINWGYLTDKLIF.

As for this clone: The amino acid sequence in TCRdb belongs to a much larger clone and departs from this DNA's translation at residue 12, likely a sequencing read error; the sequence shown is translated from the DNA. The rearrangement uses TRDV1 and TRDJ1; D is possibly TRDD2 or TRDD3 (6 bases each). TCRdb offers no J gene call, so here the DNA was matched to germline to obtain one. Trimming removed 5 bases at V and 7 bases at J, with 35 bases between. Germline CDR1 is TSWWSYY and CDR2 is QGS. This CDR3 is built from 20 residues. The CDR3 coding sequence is TGTGCTCTTGGGTCACAAGGCGGTCCTACGGCTCCGGGGATCCCCCCTAAACTCATCTTT. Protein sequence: CALGSQGGPTAPGIPPKLIF.

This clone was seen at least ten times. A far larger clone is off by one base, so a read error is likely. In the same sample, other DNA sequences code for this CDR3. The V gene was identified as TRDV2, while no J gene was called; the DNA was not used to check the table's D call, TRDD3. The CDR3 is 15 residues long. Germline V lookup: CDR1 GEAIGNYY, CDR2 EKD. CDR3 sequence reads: CACDVLGVYTDKLIF. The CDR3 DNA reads TGTGCCTGTGACGTACTGGGGGTTTACACCGATAAACTAATCTTT.

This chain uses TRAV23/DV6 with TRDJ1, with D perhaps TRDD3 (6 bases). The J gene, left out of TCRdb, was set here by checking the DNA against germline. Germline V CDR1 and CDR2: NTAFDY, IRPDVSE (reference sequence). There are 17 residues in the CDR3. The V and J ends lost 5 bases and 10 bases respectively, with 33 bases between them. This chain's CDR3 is CAATYKVSLLGDERLIF. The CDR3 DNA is TGTGCAGCGACCTACAAGGTCAGCCTACTGGGTGATGAGCGACTCATCTTT.

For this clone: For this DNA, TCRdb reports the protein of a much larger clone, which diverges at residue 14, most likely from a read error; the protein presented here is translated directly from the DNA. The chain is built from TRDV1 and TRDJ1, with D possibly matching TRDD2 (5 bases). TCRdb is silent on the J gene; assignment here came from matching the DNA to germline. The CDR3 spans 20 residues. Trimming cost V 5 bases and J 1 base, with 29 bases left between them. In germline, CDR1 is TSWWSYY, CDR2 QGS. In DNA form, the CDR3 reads TGTGCTCTTGGGCCTTTCCTCTCCTCCGTACGAGTTTCTTGCACCGATAAACTCATCTTT. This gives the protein CALGPFLSSVRVSCTDKLIF.